The 15 T cell receptor beta chains reported below all come from one sample, sequenced in a study of beta chain features in type 1 diabetes. Expressed TCRB transcripts were sequenced, since all the RNA that had been isolated was reverse transcribed. Generated by immunoSEQ multiplex PCR, the TCRdb table keeps only in-frame clones and is missing some. The repertoire holds around 140,000 clones, with approximately 9.8% as singletons. The sequencing sample was made of central memory CD4+ T cells from blood. The receptor set was obtained from a woman between 40 and 55 years old in good health.

This chain links TRBV10-3 with TRBJ1-1; D perhaps matches TRBD1 (5 bases). In germline, CDR1 is ENHRY, CDR2 SYGVKD. The ends were cut back, 3 bases at V and 7 bases at J, with 12 bases in the middle. This CDR3 comprises 13 residues. The CDR3 here is CAISEYQGFEAFF. In DNA, the CDR3 is TGTGCCATCAGTGAATACCAGGGTTTTGAAGCTTTCTTT.

This clone was seen a handful of times. Other DNA sequences in this sample translate to the same CDR3. The J gene is TRBJ2-3, the V gene TRBV5-1, with 10 bases aligning to TRBD2. CDR1 and CDR2 from the germline V gene are SGHRS and YFSETQ. The CDR3 contains 14 residues. The junction had 1 base not matched to a gene; V was cut back by 3 bases and J by 3 bases. CDR3 nucleotide sequence: TGCGCCAGCAGCTCACTAGCGGGGACAGATACGCAGTATTTT. Translation gives CASSSLAGTDTQYF.

This clone was seen a few times. J is TRBJ2-2 and V is TRBV7-7, with TRBD1 matching 9 bases. This CDR3 is built from 14 residues. CDR1 is SSHAT, CDR2 FNYEAQ, per germline (reference sequence). CDR3 sequence: CASSQGAVAGELFF. Here the CDR3 DNA reads TGTGCTAGTTCACAGGGGGCGGTGGCCGGGGAGCTGTTTTTT.

The table lists this clone with many counts. This chain joins TRBV4-3 and TRBJ1-1, with 7 bases matching TRBD1. The CDR3 is 12 residues long. Germline loops: CDR1 LGHNA, CDR2 YSLEER. J lost 5 bases, V lost 4 bases, and 1 base had no gene match. CDR3 nucleotide sequence: TGCGCCAGCAGCCTACAGGGGACTGAAGCTTTCTTT. Amino acids: CASSLQGTEAFF.

The table lists this clone with a few counts. The chain is built from TRBV27 and TRBJ1-5; possible D gene TRBD1, 5 bases. The CDR3 extends over 13 amino acids. Trimming left V 4 bases short and J 4 bases short, with 8 bases between. In germline, CDR1 is MNHEY, CDR2 SMNVEV (reference sequence). CDR3 protein: CASSWGGNQPQHF. DNA for the CDR3: TGTGCCAGCAGTTGGGGGGGGAATCAGCCCCAGCATTTT.

This clone has more than one count but fewer than ten. The V call is TRBV5-6, the J call TRBJ1-5; no firm D call. Trimming took 4 bases from V and 0 from J, leaving 11 bases between them. The CDR3 length is 15 residues. Per germline, CDR1 SGHDT and CDR2 YYEEEE. CDR3 DNA sequence: TGTGCCAGCAGCCCATACCCGGGTAGCAATCAGCCCCAGCATTTT. Its translation: CASSPYPGSNQPQHF.

This clone has just a few counts. The chain is built from TRBV4-1 and TRBJ2-4, with TRBD1 identical over 9 bases. This CDR3 has 11 residues. V lost 3 bases to trimming and J lost 16 bases; unmatched junction nucleotides: 4. Germline V gives CDR1 MGHRA, CDR2 YSYEKL. CDR3 nucleotide sequence: TGCGCCAGCAGCCAGACAGGGGGTTTATACTTC. Its translation: CASSQTGGLYF.

The gene calls are TRBV13 and TRBJ1-6; possible D gene TRBD1, 5 bases. Germline CDR1 is PRHDT and CDR2 is FYEKMQ (reference sequence). V lost 1 base and J 6 bases, leaving 13 bases between the germline ends. The CDR3 has 16 amino acids. In DNA form, the CDR3 reads TGTGCCAGCAGCTTAGACAAGGGGTCTGGTAATTCACCCCTCCACTTT. Its protein is CASSLDKGSGNSPLHF.

There are many counts of this clone. This chain links TRBV7-9 with TRBJ2-3, with TRBD1 matching 7 bases. The CDR3 spans 14 residues. J gave up 6 bases and V 4 bases, and 7 bases lay outside the gene matches. The germline V gene encodes CDR1 SEHNR and CDR2 FQNEAQ (reference sequence). CDR3 residues: CASSWRQGGDTQYF. DNA of the CDR3: TGTGCCAGCAGCTGGAGACAGGGTGGTGATACGCAGTATTTT.

This chain uses TRBV7-9 with TRBJ2-2; possible D gene TRBD2, 7 bases. The length of the CDR3 is 16 residues. V lost 7 bases and J 0 bases, leaving 15 bases between the germline ends. From germline, CDR1 is SEHNR and CDR2 FQNEAQ (reference sequence). The CDR3 loop reads CASIPAGAPNTGELFF. CDR3 DNA sequence: TGTGCCAGCATCCCGGCGGGGGCCCCGAACACCGGGGAGCTGTTTTTT.

The chain employs TRBV2 and TRBJ2-1; the D gene is possibly TRBD2 (7 bases). The CDR3 totals 15 residues. Germline CDR1 is SNHLY and CDR2 is FYNNEI. Trimming cost V 0 bases and J 9 bases, with 15 bases left between them. The CDR3 protein is CASSEAGGAFGEQFF. The CDR3, as DNA: TGTGCCAGCAGTGAAGCGGGGGGGGCCTTCGGTGAGCAGTTCTTC.

The V call is TRBV18, the J call TRBJ1-2; possible D gene TRBD1, 5 bases. The CDR3 has 12 amino acids. Between the trimmed V and J ends, which lost 6 bases and 8 bases, there was a span of 13 bases. CDR1 and CDR2 from the germline V gene are KGHSH and LQKENI. CDR3: CASSDTVGGYTF. CDR3 DNA sequence: TGTGCCAGCTCGGACACCGTGGGCGGCTACACCTTC.

The chain recombines TRBV6-1 with TRBJ2-7, with 7 bases lining up with TRBD1. This CDR3 contains 16 residues. V dropped 3 bases and J dropped 4; count of bases not matched to a gene: 12. CDR1 and CDR2 from the germline V gene are MNHNS and SASEGT. CDR3 amino acids: CASSDPRGTGAYEQYF. CDR3 coding DNA: TGTGCCAGCAGTGACCCTAGGGGAACAGGGGCGTACGAGCAGTACTTC.

This clone occurred a few times. The chain uses TRBV29-1 and TRBJ2-1; 9 positions agree with TRBD2. V was clipped by 2 bases and J by 7 bases; unmatched bases: 9. The germline V gene has CDR1 SQVTM and CDR2 ANQGSEA. There are 15 residues in the CDR3. CDR3 residues: CSVERVSGGPNEQFF. DNA of the CDR3: TGCAGCGTTGAACGGGTTAGCGGGGGACCAAATGAGCAGTTCTTC.

This clone was picked up a small number of times. A much larger clone lies a single base off, so this may be a read error. The chain couples TRBV4-1 to TRBJ2-6; D is undetermined. With 1 base removed from V and 2 bases from J, the gap between germline ends came to 6 bases. Germline V lookup: CDR1 MGHRA, CDR2 YSYEKL. The CDR3 length is 15 residues. CDR3 in DNA: TGCGCCAGCAGCCAAGGAGATGCTGGGGCCAACGTCCTGACTTTC. Translating gives CASSQGDAGANVLTF.